What follows describes a single T cell receptor (beta chain). This record belongs to a study of blood T cell repertoires in COVID-19. The wider study: Sites in the United States, Italy and Spain provided acute and convalescent COVID-19 samples. Sample material is recorded as cDNA or gDNA derived from T cells, B-cell-depleted T cells, or PBMCs.

There are 14 residues in the CDR3. V was trimmed by 3 bases and J by 5 bases, leaving 8 bases between them. Germline CDR1 reads MNHEY; CDR2 reads SMNVEV (reference sequence). In the source study's methods: Scientists estimated how many nucleated cells there were by amplifying reference gene primers. Measured with immunoSEQ multiplex PCR; TCRdb has only the in-frame clones, and not every one. That table supplies the V and J calls and clone size; D and trimming were determined from the DNA. The sample shows 150,000 to 180,000 clones, 91% of them seen only once. The TCR sequence derives from a man in his fifties or sixties with acute or convalescent COVID-19. The sequencing input was peripheral blood. This chain uses TRBV27 with TRBJ1-6; D may be TRBD1 (5 bases). CDR3 residues: CASSFQGHNSPLHF. CDR3 sequence (DNA): TGTGCCAGCAGTTTTCAGGGTCATAATTCACCCCTCCACTTT.